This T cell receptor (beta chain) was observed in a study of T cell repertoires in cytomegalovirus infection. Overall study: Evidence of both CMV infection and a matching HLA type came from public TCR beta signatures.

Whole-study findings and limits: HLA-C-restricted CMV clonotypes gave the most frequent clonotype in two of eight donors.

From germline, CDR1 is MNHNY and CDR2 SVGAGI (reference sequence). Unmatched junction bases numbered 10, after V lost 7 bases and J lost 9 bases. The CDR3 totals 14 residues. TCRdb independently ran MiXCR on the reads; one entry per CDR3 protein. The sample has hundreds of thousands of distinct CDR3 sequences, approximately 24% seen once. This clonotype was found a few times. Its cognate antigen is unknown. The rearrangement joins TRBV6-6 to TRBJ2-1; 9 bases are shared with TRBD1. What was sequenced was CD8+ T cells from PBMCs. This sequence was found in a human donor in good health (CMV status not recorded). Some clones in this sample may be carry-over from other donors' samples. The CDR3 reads CASTKDRGGSEQFF. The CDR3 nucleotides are TGTGCCAGCACCAAAGACAGGGGGGGCTCTGAGCAGTTCTTC.